Shown below are 26 T cell receptor beta chains from a single sample sequenced in a study of OX40 agonist ivuxolimab in advanced cancers. The table came from immunoSEQ multiplex PCR; TCRdb's copy has only in-frame clones and leaves some out. The repertoire holds about 52,000 clones, with around four fifths as singletons. The starting material was CD4+ or CD8+ T cells sorted from blood, obtained in a trial of the OX40 agonist ivuxolimab. The receptors shown here come from an adult with an advanced solid tumor such as melanoma, head and neck, liver or kidney cancer.

The CDR3 loop reads CASSPRGLGELFF. The CDR3 DNA sequence: TGCGCCAGCAGCCCAAGGGGACTTGGGGAGCTGTTTTTT. The genes are TRBV5-1 and TRBJ2-2, with D possibly TRBD2 on 6 matching bases. The CDR3 spans 13 residues. Germline loops: CDR1 SGHRS, CDR2 YFSETQ. V shed 4 bases and J shed 8 bases, with 12 bases lying between them.

Of note for this clone: A read error may account for a junction end that differs from germline. The CDR3, as DNA: TGTGCCAGCGGTGCATACAGCACTCAGCCCCAGCATTTT. Residues: CASGAYSTQPQHF. The rearrangement links TRBV6-1 to TRBJ1-5; D is uncertain. This CDR3 spans 13 amino acids. The V gene's germline CDR1 is MNHNS and CDR2 SASEGT.

This chain connects TRBV9 to TRBJ2-2; D gene unclear. This CDR3 region has 17 residues. V was cut by 0 bases and J by 1 base, with 13 bases left in between. Germline CDR1 and CDR2: SGDLS and YYNGEE. CDR3 amino acids: CASSVEGPSLNTGELFF. CDR3 nucleotides: TGTGCCAGCAGCGTAGAAGGGCCTTCCCTGAACACCGGGGAGCTGTTTTTT.

V gene TRBV19 combines with J gene TRBJ2-7; maybe TRBD1 (5 bases). The V and J ends lost 4 bases and 2 bases respectively, with 18 bases between them. The CDR3 is 16 residues long. CDR1 and CDR2 from the germline V gene are LNHDA and SQIVND (reference sequence). The DNA for the CDR3 is TGTGCCAGTAGTACCCCCACAGGAACCTTGGCCTACGAGCAGTACTTC. Protein: CASSTPTGTLAYEQYF.

V and J are TRBV7-2 and TRBJ2-5; the match to TRBD2 covers 11 bases. Germline CDR1 reads SGHTA; CDR2 reads FQGNSA. J lost 5 bases, V lost 4 bases, and 12 bases had no gene match. The CDR3 runs to 17 residues. In DNA form, the CDR3 reads TGTGCCAGCAGCTCCTCAATAGCGGGGGGGCCTCGGGAGACCCAGTACTTC. Translation: CASSSSIAGGPRETQYF.

The rearrangement links TRBV13 to TRBJ1-2; tentative D call: TRBD1 (6 bases). V was trimmed by 1 base and J by 7 bases, leaving 10 bases between them. Germline CDR1 is PRHDT and CDR2 is FYEKMQ (reference sequence). The CDR3 covers 13 residues. CDR3 nucleotides: TGTGCCAGCAGCTTAGAACAGGGCGGTGGCTACACCTTC. Protein: CASSLEQGGGYTF.

The gene calls are TRBV7-2 and TRBJ1-3, with D unresolved. Trimming stripped 5 bases from V and 2 bases from J, with 13 bases between. The CDR3 is 15 amino acids. Germline V gene data show CDR1 as SGHTA and CDR2 as FQGNSA. CDR3 DNA sequence: TGTGCCAGCAGCCTCCAGACGGGCCCTGGAAACACCATATATTTT. It translates to CASSLQTGPGNTIYF.

This clone was picked up a small number of times. The chain has TRBV5-6 and TRBJ1-5; D might be TRBD1 (5 bases). The CDR3 runs 15 residues. Germline-derived CDR1 and CDR2 are SGHDT and YYEEEE. Trimming took off 4 bases at V and 0 bases at J, with 11 bases between the two ends. Here the CDR3 reads CASSPGGYSNQPQHF. For the CDR3, the DNA is TGTGCCAGCAGCCCTGGGGGATATAGCAATCAGCCCCAGCATTTT.

V and J are TRBV28 and TRBJ1-2; D not certain. The germline V gene encodes CDR1 MDHEN and CDR2 SYDVKM. The CDR3 is made up of 14 amino acids. Between the trimmed V and J ends, which lost 2 bases and 4 bases, there was a span of 11 bases. The CDR3 DNA follows: TGTGCCAGCAGTTTAGGCGGGGAGGTCTATGGCTACACCTTC. It is translated as CASSLGGEVYGYTF.

The rearrangement uses TRBV2 and TRBJ1-1, with TRBD1 as a possible D gene (6 bases). This CDR3 is 13 amino acids long. CDR1 and CDR2 from the germline V gene are SNHLY and FYNNEI. The V end lost 6 bases, the J end lost 4 bases, and 12 bases lay between the germline ends. The CDR3 here is CASRRQEGTEAFF. The CDR3 DNA follows: TGTGCCAGCAGGAGACAGGAAGGCACTGAAGCTTTCTTT. Variable domain in full (rest from reference TRBV2 and TRBJ1-1): EPEVTQTPSHQVTQMGQEVILRCVPISNHLYFYWYRQILGQKVEFLVSFYNNEISEKSEIFDDQFSVERPDGSNFTLKIRSTKLEDSAMYFCASRRQEGTEAFFGQGTRLTVV.

The chain couples TRBV6-1 to TRBJ2-6; maybe TRBD1 (6 bases). The CDR3 loop spans 15 amino acids. Trimming took off 8 bases at V and 1 base at J, with 12 bases between the two ends. Germline V gene sequence: CDR1 MNHNS, CDR2 SASEGT. DNA of the CDR3: TGTGCCAGCCGGGACATTTCGTCTGGGGCCAACGTCCTGACTTTC. It yields the protein CASRDISSGANVLTF.

This chain joins TRBV6-5 and TRBJ1-1, with D unresolved. Germline CDR1 reads MNHEY; CDR2 reads SVGAGI. The length of the CDR3 is 16 residues. Trimming removed 0 bases at V and 5 bases at J, with 16 bases between. This chain's CDR3 is CASSYSSTALGTEAFF. The DNA for the CDR3 is TGTGCCAGCAGTTACTCGAGTACAGCCCTAGGGACTGAAGCTTTCTTT.

This chain joins TRBV30 and TRBJ1-2; weak D call: TRBD1 (5 bases). V lost 5 bases and J lost 6, with 13 bases in between. Germline V gene data show CDR1 as GTSNPN and CDR2 as SVGIG (reference sequence). This CDR3 spans 12 amino acids. CDR3: CAWGTHGNGYTF. In DNA, the CDR3 is TGTGCCTGGGGGACGCACGGCAATGGCTACACCTTC.

The gene calls are TRBV7-9 and TRBJ2-7; D is perhaps TRBD2 (6 bases). Trimming shortened V by 8 bases and J by 0 bases, and 14 bases separated the two germline ends. Germline V gene data show CDR1 as SEHNR and CDR2 as FQNEAQ (reference sequence). CDR3 length equals 14 residues. In nucleotides, the CDR3 is TGTGCCAGCCCGACGGGGGTTAGCTCCTACGAGCAGTACTTC. Protein: CASPTGVSSYEQYF.

V gene TRBV5-4 combines with J gene TRBJ2-3; weak D call: TRBD2 (6 bases). The CDR3 contains 15 residues. Looked up from germline, CDR1 is SGHNT and CDR2 is YYREEE (reference sequence). V was pared by 0 bases and J by 4 bases, with 12 bases between. CDR3: CASSLGGESADTQYF. CDR3 bases: TGTGCCAGCAGCTTGGGGGGGGAGAGCGCAGATACGCAGTATTTT.

The chain links TRBV27 to TRBJ2-1; tentatively, D is TRBD2 (6 bases). V was cut by 7 bases and J by 0 bases, with 13 bases left in between. The CDR3 has 15 residues. Germline V CDR1 and CDR2: MNHEY, SMNVEV (reference sequence). CDR3 nucleotides: TGTGCCAGCACCCTCACCGGGGGCTCCTACAATGAGCAGTTCTTC. It yields the protein CASTLTGGSYNEQFF.

V usage is TRBV28 and J usage is TRBJ2-7, with D hard to call. Trimming cost V 3 bases and J 3 bases, with 9 bases left between them. Germline CDR1 reads MDHEN; CDR2 reads SYDVKM. The CDR3 extends over 13 amino acids. In DNA, the CDR3 is TGTGCCAGCAGTTTTCCAGCGCACTACGAGCAGTACTTC. It codes for CASSFPAHYEQYF.

The rearrangement joins TRBV7-3 to TRBJ2-5; a weak D match, TRBD1 (5 bases). CDR3 length: 13 residues. V lost 4 bases and J lost 7, with 13 bases in between. The germline V gene has CDR1 SGHTA and CDR2 FQGTGA. The CDR3: CASSSGSVGTQYF. CDR3 DNA sequence: TGTGCCAGCAGCTCAGGGTCGGTCGGGACCCAGTACTTC. The full variable domain, rest sourced from reference TRBV7-3 and TRBJ2-5, is GAGVSQTPSNKVTEKGKYVELRCDPISGHTALYWYRQSLGQGPEFLIYFQGTGAADDSGLPNDRFFAVRPEGSVSTLKIQRTERGDSAVYLCASSSGSVGTQYFGPGTRLLVL.

The chain joins TRBV29-1 to TRBJ1-4, with 9 bases matching TRBD1. Germline-derived CDR1 and CDR2 are SQVTM and ANQGSEA. Trimming took 6 bases from V and 7 from J; bases not matched to a gene: 6. CDR3 length: 13 residues. DNA of the CDR3: TGCAGCGTGGGACAGGGCCGGAGTGAAAAACTGTTTTTT. This encodes CSVGQGRSEKLFF.

V gene TRBV7-8 combines with J gene TRBJ1-5; D is possibly TRBD1 (6 bases). The CDR3 is made up of 16 amino acids. Germline V gene data show CDR1 as SGHVS and CDR2 as FQNEAQ. V lost 5 bases to trimming and J lost 2 bases, with 16 bases between them. CDR3: CASSIQGIGGNQPQHF. The CDR3 DNA reads TGTGCCAGCAGCATCCAGGGGATTGGGGGCAATCAGCCCCAGCATTTT.

This rearrangement joins TRBV28 to TRBJ2-7, with TRBD1 matching over 9 bases. V was pared by 1 base and J by 5 bases, with 6 bases of the junction left unmatched. Germline V gene lookup returns CDR1 MDHEN and CDR2 SYDVKM. The CDR3 runs 15 residues. The DNA for the CDR3 is TGTGCCAGCAGTTTATCGGGACAGGGTCTTGACGAGCAGTACTTC. Amino acids: CASSLSGQGLDEQYF.

The rearrangement links TRBV28 to TRBJ1-2, with 7 bases fitting TRBD1. Looked up from germline, CDR1 is MDHEN and CDR2 is SYDVKM. The trim removed 6 bases at V and 6 bases at J, leaving 19 bases unmatched. The CDR3 contains 17 residues. CDR3 nucleotides: TGTGCCAGCAGGCCCACAGGAATTGGGGTCAGGGGGGATGGCTACACCTTC. Its protein is CASRPTGIGVRGDGYTF.

The chain is built from TRBV19 and TRBJ2-1; 12 bases line up with TRBD2. With 6 bases clipped from V and 4 bases from J, the junction kept 7 bases outside the gene matches. The CDR3 length is 16 residues. Per germline, CDR1 LNHDA and CDR2 SQIVND (reference sequence). The CDR3 loop reads CASRPGTSGFYNEQFF. DNA of the CDR3: TGTGCCAGTAGACCAGGGACTAGCGGGTTTTACAATGAGCAGTTCTTC. The whole variable domain, filled in from reference TRBV19 and TRBJ2-1, reads DGGITQSPKYLFRKEGQNVTLSCEQNLNHDAMYWYRQDPGQGLRLIYYSQIVNDFQKGDIAEGYSVSREKKESFPLTVTSAQKNPTAFYLCASRPGTSGFYNEQFFGPGTRLTVL.

The V gene is TRBV7-3, the J gene TRBJ2-7; D is possibly TRBD1 (5 bases). V dropped 5 bases and J dropped 0 bases, with 11 bases sitting between them. Germline CDR1 is SGHTA and CDR2 is FQGTGA. The CDR3 has 14 residues. CDR3 DNA sequence: TGTGCCAGCAGCCCTTCAGGGATCTCCTACGAGCAGTACTTC. Translated: CASSPSGISYEQYF.

The chain combines TRBV7-2 with TRBJ1-2; no definite D call. Germline CDR1 and CDR2: SGHTA and FQGNSA. The CDR3 spans 13 residues. V lost 5 bases and J 3 bases, leaving 10 bases between the germline ends. CDR3 DNA sequence: TGTGCCAGCAGCCCCGGGAGGGACTATGGCTACACCTTC. Amino acid sequence: CASSPGRDYGYTF.

The V call is TRBV7-8, the J call TRBJ2-1; tentative D call: TRBD2 (6 bases). CDR3 length: 15 amino acids. Germline CDR1 SGHVS, CDR2 FQNEAQ. The V end lost 5 bases, the J end lost 4 bases, and 15 bases lay between the germline ends. CDR3: CASSPGRGRYNEQFF. The CDR3 coding sequence is TGTGCCAGCAGCCCCGGGCGGGGTAGGTACAATGAGCAGTTCTTC. The variable domain in full, with the rest retrieved from reference TRBV7-8 and TRBJ2-1, is GAGVSQSPRYKVAKRGQDVALRCDPISGHVSLFWYQQALGQGPEFLTYFQNEAQLDKSGLPSDRFFAERPEGSVSTLKIQRTQQEDSAVYLCASSPGRGRYNEQFFGPGTRLTVL.